This T cell receptor (beta chain) derives from a study of CD8 T cells in cerebrospinal fluid in Alzheimer's disease. Broader study findings: The authors cautioned that cerebrospinal fluid EBV-specific TCRs do not prove EBV causes Alzheimer's. Alzheimer's patients were not enriched for EBV-specific clones, which were not the most expanded.

The CDR3 has 15 amino acids. Germline V gene sequence: CDR1 LGHNA, CDR2 YNFKEQ. Neurodegeneration in patients was confirmed with biomarkers including neurofilament, amyloid-beta and tau. TCRdb re-called the 10x single-cell sequencing reads and gives one entry per CDR3 protein, without DNA. The sample totals 1,000 or so distinct CDR3 sequences. This clonotype shows up as medium-sized by frequency. Its antigen is unidentified. The source of this sequence is a human donor with Alzheimer's disease. The sequenced sample consisted of cerebrospinal fluid. The V and J genes are TRBV4-2 and TRBJ2-5; TCRdb's D call, TRBD1, is unchecked because there is no DNA. CDR3 residues: CASSVGDSTQETQYF.